This is a list of T cell receptor beta chains from one sample in a study of blood T cell repertoires in COVID-19. Libraries were prepared by immunoSEQ multiplex PCR; TCRdb keeps only in-frame clonotypes and omits some of them. Among about 470,000 clones listed, about nine tenths were seen once. The sequenced sample consisted of PBMCs or T cells enriched from blood (not recorded which). The receptors originated from a woman aged 18-35 years who had recovered from COVID-19. Both conserved end residues are part of each CDR3. D genes are given only for firm matches. Expanded clones are given a class, and other clones once, few, many or no size at all.

V gene,clone size,D gene,J gene,CDR3 protein,CDR3 DNA
TRBV3-1/TRBV3-2,.,.,TRBJ1-2,CASNRGVERNGYTF,TGTGCCAGCAACCGGGGGGTGGAACGTAATGGCTACACCTTC
TRBV6-1,.,.,TRBJ1-1,CASSEKRRPNTEAFF,TGTGCCAGCAGTGAAAAGAGGCGGCCGAACACTGAAGCTTTCTTT
TRBV7-9,.,TRBD1,TRBJ1-5,CASSAGQGEQPQHF,TGTGCCAGCAGCGCGGGACAGGGAGAACAGCCCCAGCATTTT
TRBV5-1,.,TRBD1,TRBJ1-6,CASSLGQGSPLHF,TGCGCCAGCAGCCTGGGACAGGGTTCACCCCTCCACTTT
TRBV4-2,.,TRBD1,TRBJ2-6,CASSQVVTGASGANVLTF,TGTGCCAGCAGCCAAGTTGTGACAGGGGCCTCTGGGGCCAACGTCCTGACTTTC
TRBV23-1,.,TRBD1,TRBJ1-5,CASSHPLEDRGQPQHF,TGCGCCAGCAGTCACCCCTTAGAGGACAGGGGTCAGCCCCAGCATTTT
TRBV6-5,.,TRBD2,TRBJ2-1,CASRASGGDDEQFF,TGTGCCAGCAGGGCTAGCGGGGGGGACGATGAGCAGTTCTTC
TRBV29-1,few,.,TRBJ2-7,CSVEETDDEQYF,TGCAGCGTTGAAGAAACAGATGACGAGCAGTACTTC
TRBV7-9,.,.,TRBJ1-2,CASSLSGGVSGYTF,TGTGCCAGCAGCTTATCCGGGGGGGTGAGTGGCTACACCTTC
TRBV20-1,.,TRBD1,TRBJ1-6,CSAKDRVSLHF,TGCAGTGCTAAGGACAGGGTGTCCCTCCACTTT
TRBV21-1,.,.,TRBJ2-3,CASSRHKREQGCSTQYF,TGTGCCAGCAGCAGACACAAGCGGGAGCAGGGCTGTAGTACGCAGTATTTT
TRBV4-2,few,TRBD2,TRBJ2-3,CASSQDPGTSGGAGKDTQYF,TGTGCCAGCAGCCAAGACCCCGGGACTAGCGGGGGGGCCGGTAAAGATACGCAGTATTTT
TRBV5-4,.,TRBD1,TRBJ2-1,CASSLGQGPLNEQFF,TGTGCCAGCAGCTTGGGACAGGGGCCCCTCAATGAGCAGTTCTTC
TRBV27,.,.,TRBJ1-4,CATRGSGEKLFF,TGTGCCACCCGGGGGTCCGGTGAAAAACTGTTTTTT
TRBV9,.,.,TRBJ2-3,CASSVWGPRTDTQYF,TGTGCCAGCAGCGTTTGGGGGCCTCGCACAGATACGCAGTATTTT
TRBV7-9,once,.,TRBJ2-7,CASTPGGADYEQYF,TGTGCCAGCACCCCAGGAGGGGCTGACTACGAGCAGTACTTC
TRBV5-6,.,TRBD2,TRBJ2-7,CASSPGGGSSYEQYF,TGTGCCAGCAGTCCGGGAGGGGGGAGCTCCTACGAGCAGTACTTC
TRBV30,.,.,TRBJ1-2,CAWSAPLGLSDYGYTF,TGTGCCTGGAGTGCCCCCCTGGGACTTAGCGACTATGGCTACACCTTC
TRBV20-1,.,.,TRBJ1-1,CSASTGHTEAFF,TGCAGTGCTAGTACAGGGCACACTGAAGCTTTCTTT
TRBV12-3/TRBV12-4,.,TRBD1,TRBJ2-7,CASSKDRDYEQYF,TGTGCCAGCAGTAAGGACAGGGACTACGAGCAGTACTTC
TRBV7-2,.,.,TRBJ1-2,CASSLMEAGNYGYTF,TGTGCCAGCAGCTTAATGGAGGCTGGTAACTATGGCTACACCTTC
TRBV7-2,.,.,TRBJ2-5,CASSLGEWETQYF,TGTGCCAGCAGCTTAGGCGAATGGGAGACCCAGTACTTC
TRBV19,.,.,TRBJ1-3,CASSIGASSGNTIYF,TGTGCCAGTAGTATCGGAGCGAGCTCTGGAAACACCATATATTTT
TRBV4-1,.,TRBD1,TRBJ2-7,CASSRPGQNSYEQYF,TGCGCCAGCAGCCGCCCGGGACAGAACTCCTACGAGCAGTACTTC
TRBV19,.,.,TRBJ1-3,CASSTPRAAYSGNTIYF,TGTGCCAGTAGTACCCCGCGCGCGGCTTACTCTGGAAACACCATATATTTT
TRBV5-1,.,.,TRBJ2-2,CASSLGVTGELFF,TGCGCCAGCAGCTTAGGGGTCACCGGGGAGCTGTTTTTT
TRBV5-5,.,TRBD1,TRBJ2-6,CASSSGTGRGSGANVLTF,TGTGCCAGCAGCTCCGGGACAGGCAGGGGCTCTGGGGCCAACGTCCTGACTTTC
TRBV2,once,.,TRBJ1-2,CATGQPYGYTF,TGTGCCACTGGACAGCCCTATGGCTACACCTTC
TRBV19,few,TRBD1,TRBJ2-2,CARLDRGNTGELFF,TGTGCCAGACTAGACAGGGGGAACACCGGGGAGCTGTTTTTT
TRBV5-1,.,.,TRBJ1-1,CASSLYGPVTRREGRTEAFF,TGCGCCAGCAGCTTGTATGGGCCCGTCACTCGTCGGGAGGGAAGAACTGAAGCTTTCTTT
TRBV5-4,.,TRBD1,TRBJ1-2,CASRGDWRVTGGADYGYTF,TGTGCCAGCCGGGGTGATTGGCGGGTCACAGGGGGCGCGGACTATGGCTACACCTTC
TRBV3-1/TRBV3-2,.,TRBD2,TRBJ2-1,CASSAGLASVGEQFF,TGTGCCAGCAGCGCCGGACTAGCATCTGTAGGTGAGCAGTTCTTC
TRBV6-5,.,.,TRBJ1-1,CASTIQVGREAFF,TGTGCCAGCACAATCCAGGTTGGCAGGGAAGCTTTCTTT
TRBV12-3/TRBV12-4,.,.,TRBJ1-2,CASTVGQYYGYTF,TGTGCCAGCACCGTCGGACAGTACTATGGCTACACCTTC
TRBV19,.,TRBD1,TRBJ2-1,CASSIFGTGVWDEQFF,TGTGCCAGTAGTATTTTTGGGACAGGGGTTTGGGATGAGCAGTTCTTC
TRBV9,.,.,TRBJ1-1,CASSVDQGEAFF,TGTGCCAGCAGCGTAGACCAGGGTGAAGCTTTCTTT
TRBV4-2,.,TRBD2,TRBJ2-4,CASSQPGLQNIQYF,TGTGCCAGCAGCCAACCGGGACTACAAAACATTCAGTACTTC
TRBV30,.,TRBD1,TRBJ1-5,CAWSGDRYQPQHF,TGTGCCTGGAGTGGGGACAGGTACCAGCCCCAGCATTTT